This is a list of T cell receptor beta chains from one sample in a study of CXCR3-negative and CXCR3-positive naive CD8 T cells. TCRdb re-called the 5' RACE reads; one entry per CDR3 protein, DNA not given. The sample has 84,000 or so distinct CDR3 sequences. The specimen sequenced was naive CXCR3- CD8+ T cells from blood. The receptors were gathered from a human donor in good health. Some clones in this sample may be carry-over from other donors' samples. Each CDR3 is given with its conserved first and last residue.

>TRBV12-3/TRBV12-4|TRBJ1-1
CASSYSTMNTEAFF
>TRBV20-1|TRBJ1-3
CSARDYTELLDGLSGNTIYF
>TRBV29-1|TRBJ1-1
CSVELGWAREAFF
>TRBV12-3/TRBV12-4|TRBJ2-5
CASSFFVGETQYF
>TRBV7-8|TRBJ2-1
CASSLTPSGREDEQFF
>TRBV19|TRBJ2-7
CASSSGLPSEQYF
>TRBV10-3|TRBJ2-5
CATARGQIQETQYF
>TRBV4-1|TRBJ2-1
CASSQDRAWEQFF
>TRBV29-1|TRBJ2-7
CSVRTRGLYEQYF
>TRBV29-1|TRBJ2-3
CSVPPSGGPDTQYF
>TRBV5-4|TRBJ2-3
CASSPWAGDTDTQYF
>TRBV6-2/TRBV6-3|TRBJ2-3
CASTGGASTDTQYF
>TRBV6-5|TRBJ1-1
CASSLVGGAEAFF
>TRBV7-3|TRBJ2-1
CASSFGPGNEQFF
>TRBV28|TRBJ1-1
CASSFATFEAFF
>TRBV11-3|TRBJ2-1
CASSPGVGANEQFF
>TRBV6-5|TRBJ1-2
CASSYSEEAYGYTF
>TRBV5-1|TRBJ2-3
CASSLAGGFADTQYF
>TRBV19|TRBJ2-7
CASSMIGGTVYF
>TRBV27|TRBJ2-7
CASSRQGVEREQYF
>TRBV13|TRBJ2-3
CASSHGHGATDTQYF
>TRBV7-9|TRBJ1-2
CASSAGTGFYGYTF
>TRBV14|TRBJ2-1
CASSRAVPRPYNEQFF
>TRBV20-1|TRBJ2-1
CSAFGTSGSSYNEQFF
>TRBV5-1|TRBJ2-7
CASSLGTRTVSYEQYF
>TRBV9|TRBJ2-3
CASSVGDATDTQYF
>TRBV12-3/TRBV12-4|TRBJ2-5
CASMTSGYQETQYF
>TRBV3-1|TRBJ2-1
CASSQVGRGLAGNEQFF
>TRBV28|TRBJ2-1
CASSFLAGGISYNEQFF
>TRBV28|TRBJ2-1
CATLRDRGRDEQFF
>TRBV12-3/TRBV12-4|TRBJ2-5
CASSPEGTGHETQYF
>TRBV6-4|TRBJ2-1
CASSGGAYNEQFF
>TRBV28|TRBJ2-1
CASSGLGNEQFF
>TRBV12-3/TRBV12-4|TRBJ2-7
CASSGKTGEAYEQYF
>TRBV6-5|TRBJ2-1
CASSYHRLNEQFF
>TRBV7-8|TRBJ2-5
CASSSPGGILAGIGGQETQYF
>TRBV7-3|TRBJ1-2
CASSYGQGYGYTF
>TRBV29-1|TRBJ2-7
CSARGLAGTLTYEQYF
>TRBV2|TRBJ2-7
CAGGPGHYLYEQYF
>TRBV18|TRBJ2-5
CASSPPSPDAYETQYF
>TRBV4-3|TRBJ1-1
CASSQDGIGWNTEAFF
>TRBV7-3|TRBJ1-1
CASSETGYTEAFF
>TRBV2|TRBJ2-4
CASSVIKNIQYF